This T cell receptor beta chain derives from a study of blood T cell repertoires in COVID-19. Germline V CDR1 and CDR2: MDHEN, SYDVKM. This CDR3 region has 16 residues. V was shortened by 6 bases and J by 0 bases, with 15 bases between the two germline ends. Assay: immunoSEQ multiplex PCR; the TCRdb copy retains only in-frame clones and omits some. This table holds approximately 300,000 clones, just under 90% found once. The rearrangement joins TRBV28 to TRBJ1-3; a possible D gene is TRBD1 (5 bases). What was sequenced was peripheral blood. The clonotype was recovered from a woman aged 25 to 39 with COVID-19, enrolled during active disease. The CDR3 is CASRTGTASSGNTIYF. The CDR3 DNA sequence: TGTGCCAGCAGAACAGGAACCGCCAGCTCTGGAAACACCATATATTTT.